This TCR beta chain was captured by sequencing in a study of T cells expressing NK-cell markers (dated by TCRdb to 2018 to 2020). For context, the study as a whole: TCR beta-chain repertoires were profiled in sorted CD3+CD56+NKG2C+, CD3+CD56+NKG2C- and CD3+CD56-NKG2C+ T-cell subsets from roughly eight donors. Among the eight sequenced donors, seven were HCMV-seropositive and one was HCMV-seronegative. The eight sequenced donors were randomly selected healthy volunteers, three men and five women. Illumina HiSeq 2000/2500, MiSeq or NextSeq was used to sequence libraries as 2 x 150 bp reads. What the authors observed across the whole study: Those dominant clonotypes were again the most abundant among CD3+CD56-NKG2C+ cells in a few donors, at about 25-65%. In over five donors, the dominant CD3+CD56+NKG2C+ clonotypes were among the top 10 CD8+ clonotypes and accounted for about 1.0-7.5% of CD8+ T cells. Whether the expanded NKG2C-expressing T cell clones were specific for HCMV antigens remained unclear.

HCMV serostatus was determined by detecting HCMV-specific IgG in serum with a commercial ELISA kit. Ficoll density gradient centrifugation was used to isolate peripheral blood mononuclear cells from blood. Instrument on record: Illumina HiSeq 2000. The TCR beta cDNA libraries were made using 5'RACE template switching, a step that added both a universal primer site and unique molecular identifiers. cDNA synthesis was primed from the TCR beta constant segment, followed by two successive PCR amplification steps. Regarding the original processing steps: MIGEC was used to demultiplex reads and group reads by UMI, and MiTCR was used to assemble and quantify clonotypes. To exclude erroneous sequences, only TCR cDNA sequences supported by at least two reads were retained. The tcR package was used for downstream repertoire analysis, with clonotypes matched between fractions based on CDR3 nucleotide sequence plus V segment. Antigen specificity was annotated against VDJdb with VDJmatch, allowing one amino acid substitution in CDR3. Reads reprocessed by TCRdb are summarized as one entry per CDR3 protein sequence, and DNA is absent. The V and J calls shown here were made by TCRdb, not taken from the authors' results. The sample table gives over 150,000 distinct CDR3 sequences. Around a third of the sample goes to the ten largest clones.

A word on this clonotype: The clone's antigen remains unknown.

The germline V gene provides CDR1 MDHEN and CDR2 SYDVKM. From cysteine to phenylalanine, the CDR3 is 15 amino acids long. The record lacks a DNA sequence. The sample consisted of blood T cells: a sorted CD56 or NKG2C T cell subset, CD4+ or CD8+ T cells, or bulk PBMC T cells (not recorded which). The sequence joins TRBV28 to TRBJ2-1. This sequence originates from a woman between 50 and 59 years old in good health. Donor details come from another sample of the same person, matched by shared clones. The CDR3: CASTSRGGSYNEQFF.